This T cell receptor (beta chain) was recorded in a study of CD8+CD57+ T cells in acquired aplastic anemia. Before being chosen for sequencing, patients had shown CD8+CD57+ cell expansion by flow cytometry. This CDR3 is 15 amino acids long. Trimming cost V 5 bases and J 4 bases, with 17 bases left between them. Looked up from germline, CDR1 is SGHAT and CDR2 is FQNNGV. For CDR3 and TCR beta VDJ profiling, genomic DNA was the template used. One entry per CDR3 protein results from TCRdb running MiXCR on the reads. The sample contains 180,000 or so distinct CDR3 sequences, roughly half of which appear only once. There are many counts of this clonotype.

The genes are TRBV11-2 and TRBJ1-1; possible D gene TRBD1, 5 bases. The sequence came from a human donor with aplastic anemia. Sequences were obtained from sorted CD4+, CD8+, or CD8+CD57+ T cells (not recorded which) from PBMCs. Here the CDR3 reads CASSPGGLRVTEAFF. CDR3 nucleotide sequence: TGTGCCAGCAGCCCCGGGGGGTTGAGGGTCACTGAAGCTTTCTTT. The whole variable domain, remainder taken from reference TRBV11-2 and TRBJ1-1, is EAGVAQSPRYKIIEKRQSVAFWCNPISGHATLYWYQQILGQGPKLLIQFQNNGVVDDSQLPKDRFSAERLKGVDSTLKIQPAKLEDSAVYLCASSPGGLRVTEAFFGQGTRLTVV.